These 2 T cell receptor beta chains originate from one sample sequenced in a study of T cell responses to AZD1222 COVID-19 vaccine. The method was immunoSEQ multiplex PCR; TCRdb's version includes in-frame clones alone and lacks a portion of them. The sample includes roughly 120,000 clones, 90% to 95% of them seen just once. The material was peripheral blood, obtained on day 0 of AZD1222 vaccination. Source of these receptors: an adult in good health.

The genes are TRBV28 and TRBJ2-5; 7 bases map to TRBD2. V was clipped by 3 bases and J by 5 bases; unmatched bases: 9. This CDR3 has 15 residues. Looked up from germline, CDR1 is MDHEN and CDR2 is SYDVKM. The CDR3 region is CASSFGLDIVETQYF. The CDR3, as DNA: TGTGCCAGCAGTTTCGGACTAGATATCGTTGAGACCCAGTACTTC.

The rearrangement uses TRBV28 and TRBJ1-5; D gene ambiguous. This CDR3 region has 15 residues. The ends were cut back, 1 base at V and 5 bases at J, with 12 bases in the middle. In germline, CDR1 is MDHEN, CDR2 SYDVKM. This CDR3 reads CASSLSSVGDQPQHF. Written as DNA, the CDR3 is TGTGCCAGCAGTTTATCATCAGTCGGTGATCAGCCCCAGCATTTT.